The clone carrying this TCR beta chain was recorded many times. This CDR3 has 14 residues. V lost 9 bases, J lost 1 base, and 5 bases stayed unmatched. CDR1 SGHRS and CDR2 YFSETQ come from the germline V gene. The data were obtained in a study of T-cell memory formation after mild COVID-19. TCRdb fed the 5' RACE reads into MiXCR, producing one record per CDR3 protein. In the table there are approximately 270,000 distinct CDR3 sequences, about 16% of which are singletons. The clonotype was recovered from a man aged 18 to 35 who had mild COVID-19 (a few samples of this study predate the infection). Cell type and time point are not known. The V call is TRBV5-1, the J call TRBJ2-2; the match to TRBD1 covers 8 bases. The sequencing input was PBMCs or a T cell subset sorted from them (not recorded which). DNA for the CDR3: TGCGCCACCTCCGGGACAGGGAACACCGGGGAGCTGTTTTTT. This translates into CATSGTGNTGELFF.